Below, 8 T cell receptor beta chains from the same sample are listed, as sequenced in a study of patients and donors after allogeneic stem cell transplantation. TCRdb passed the RT-PCR reads through MiXCR, listing each CDR3 protein once. The sample holds over 150,000 distinct CDR3 sequences, about 29% seen once. Specimen: blood, either unsorted or a sorted T cell fraction (not recorded which). Every receptor here comes from a human donor who was either an allogeneic HSCT recipient or a stem cell or donor lymphocyte infusion donor (not recorded which). It is not recorded whose cells these are; they may come from a transplant donor.

The chain couples TRBV10-3 to TRBJ2-1; D might be TRBD2 (5 bases). V shed 5 bases and J shed 8 bases, with 7 bases lying between them. Per the germline V gene, CDR1 is ENHRY and CDR2 is SYGVKD. This CDR3 is 11 amino acids long. CDR3 nucleotides: TGTGCCATCAGTAGAGGGTATGAGCAGTTCTTC. Its protein is CAISRGYEQFF.

This clonotype was observed a few times. J is TRBJ1-5 and V is TRBV28; 10 nucleotides match TRBD1. The germline V gene has CDR1 MDHEN and CDR2 SYDVKM. V lost 11 bases, J lost 6 bases, and 7 bases stayed unmatched. The CDR3 extends over 13 amino acids. CDR3 bases: TGTGCCGCTGGGACAGGGGATAGTCAGCCCCAGCATTTT. This translates into CAAGTGDSQPQHF.

The V gene is TRBV10-3, the J gene TRBJ2-4, with TRBD1 matching over 7 bases. The germline V gene encodes CDR1 ENHRY and CDR2 SYGVKD. The CDR3 is 14 amino acids. V lost 7 bases, J lost 2 bases, and 5 bases stayed unmatched. The CDR3 nucleotides are TGTGCCATCACCCGGGACAGAACCAAAAACATTCAGTACTTC. The encoded protein is CAITRDRTKNIQYF.

This clonotype showed up just a few times. V and J are TRBV4-1 and TRBJ2-7; the D gene is possibly TRBD1 (6 bases). The CDR3 runs to 14 residues. V gave up 3 bases and J gave up 6 bases, with 15 bases separating them. Germline V gene lookup returns CDR1 MGHRA and CDR2 YSYEKL. CDR3 coding DNA: TGCGCCAGCAGCCATAACAGGGCATCAGTCGAGCAGTACTTC. It is translated as CASSHNRASVEQYF.

V and J are TRBV3-1 and TRBJ1-5; 8 bases match TRBD1. V gave up 1 base and J gave up 4 bases; unmatched junction bases: 9. Germline CDR1 is LGHDT and CDR2 is YNNKEL (reference sequence). This CDR3 spans 17 amino acids. The CDR3 bases are TGTGCCAGCAGCCAAGGAGGACAGGGTGGGTTTAATCAGCCCCAGCATTTT. Residues: CASSQGGQGGFNQPQHF.

The CDR3 here is CASSSSRTSGRAGYEQYF. For the CDR3, the DNA is TGTGCCAGCAGCTCGTCCAGGACTAGCGGGAGGGCCGGCTACGAGCAGTACTTC. The rearrangement uses TRBV7-9 and TRBJ2-7; 15 bases map to TRBD2. The germline V gene has CDR1 SEHNR and CDR2 FQNEAQ (reference sequence). The CDR3 extends over 18 amino acids. V was pared by 4 bases and J by 3 bases, with 10 bases of the junction left unmatched.

This clonotype was counted ten times or more. This sequence joins TRBV6-5 and TRBJ1-6; 9 bases fit TRBD1. The V segment lost 5 bases and the J segment 7 bases; nucleotides outside the gene matches: 9. The CDR3 covers 16 residues. Germline values: CDR1 MNHEY, CDR2 SVGAGI. DNA of the CDR3: TGTGCCAGCAGTCCTGCACAGGGGGCTAAAAATTCACCCCTCCACTTT. This encodes CASSPAQGAKNSPLHF.

This clonotype was found many times. The chain is built from TRBV12-3 or TRBV12-4 and TRBJ2-3, with D unresolved. Trimming shortened V by 3 bases and J by 1 base, and 2 bases separated the two germline ends. This CDR3 spans 12 amino acids. For the CDR3, the DNA is TGTGCCAGCAGTTTGGGCACAGATACGCAGTATTTT. Amino acids: CASSLGTDTQYF.